This T cell receptor (beta chain) came from a study of shared clonotypes between healthy human individuals (dated by TCRdb to about 2020). Regarding the complete study: A couple of women and a few men aged 18 to 49 years were included in the cohort. For each donor, CD4 naive and CD4 memory were each given three plates, CD8 naive was given two plates, and CD8 memory was given one plate. Between about 0.94 and 10 billion PBMCs per donor were obtained by leukapheresis. To estimate repertoire size and how much clonotype sharing occurs between individuals, the study deeply sequenced the blood TCR repertoires of 4 to 6 healthy adults. To increase sequencing depth and limit assay-specific biases, TCR repertoire library preparation and sequencing were carried out by different laboratories using diverse techniques. Broad study findings and their caveats: The small number of donors limited the genetic and exposure-history diversity represented. Rarefaction of sorted-subset datasets indicated incomplete sequencing despite the large sequencing depth. About 5% of naive CD4, around 4% of naive CD8, about 2.5% of memory CD4, and 0.4% of memory CD8 clonotypes were shared across several donors. Larger estimated clonotype richness was generally found for naive subsets than for memory subsets. Higher generation probabilities were observed for clonotypes shared by all four sorted-subset donors than for non-shared clonotypes. Pairwise subsampling indicated that sequencing depth was expected to affect the degree of clonotype sharing among donors. Only blood was sampled, and tissue TCR repertoires likely differ from those in blood.

TCR CDR3 regions were amplified from genomic DNA by multiplex PCR using the deep immunoSEQ assay. Extracted genomic DNA from each cell subset was distributed evenly across all wells of several immunoSEQ 96-well plates, and each plate was treated as a replicate. For sorted subsets, 200 ng of genomic DNA, equivalent to around 30,000 T cell genomes, went into each replicate PCR. Purified libraries were measured with a Qubit 3.0 fluorometer, size-checked on a Bioanalyzer 2100, and measured again with the KAPA Library Quantification kit. A separate single-read 150-cycle Illumina NextSeq 550 flow cell was used to sequence each immunoSEQ 96-well plate. From the authors' description of their analysis: The immunoSEQ output contained only junctional sequences without quality scores, so filtering could not match that applied to full-length reads. Sequences were annotated with PyIR, a Python wrapper for IgBLAST v1.9, using IMGT germline references to assign V/J genes and CDR3. Reads with weak V/J assignments (E-value above 1e-6), missing CDR3, stop codons, out-of-frame junctions, or ambiguous translated residues were removed. V3J clonotypes were defined as sequences sharing an identical inferred V gene, J gene, and CDR3 amino acid sequence. Percentage overlap between repertoires was computed as shared unique clonotypes divided by the size of the smaller repertoire. Repertoire richness was assessed with RTK rarefaction, the Chao1 estimator, and Recon v2.1 estimates of unobserved clonotypes. Generation probabilities were computed with OLGA for all TCRbeta clonotypes obtained by the gDNA method from several donors. Drawn from immuneACCESS, this table holds only the in-frame rearrangements with V and J called that TCRdb kept. Clones are partly lost; checked studies trace under half to an unresolved V gene and leave the rest unexplained. V and J calls and clone size follow that table, whereas D and trimming were derived from the DNA. The sample table contains a few million clones; only one count was recorded for about 94% of them. The ten most abundant clones make up roughly 0.13% of the sample.

Donors were healthy HIV-negative adults with no recently reported acute infections or vaccinations. Every donor was a Caucasian adult residing in Nashville, Tennessee, USA. CD4+ T cells were enriched by magnetic negative selection; naive cells were then positively selected on CD45RA, and the negative fraction formed the memory subset. Blood was collected by leukapheresis, and PBMCs were isolated by Ficoll-Histopaque density gradient centrifugation and then cryopreserved in liquid nitrogen vapor phase. Purity and quantity of every magnetically sorted T cell population were checked by analytical flow cytometry. Each sorted fraction had its genomic DNA isolated and then quantified by UV absorbance on a Nanodrop 2000c. Reading the germline V gene gives CDR1 SGHRS and CDR2 YFSETQ. V and J are truncated by 3 bases and 5 bases respectively, leaving an intervening sequence of 11 bases. The CDR3 runs 14 residues from the cysteine to the phenylalanine. This entry keeps only the CDR3 DNA: 42 bases, framed from base 1.

About this clone itself: Its target antigen remains unknown. The sample holds no much larger clone one base away, and base qualities are not on file.

Sequenced input: naive CD4+ T cells sorted from blood. The cell subset or site label corresponds to: CD45RA+ positively selected. The TCR comes from a man aged 18 to 35 in good health. The chain is made from TRBV5-1 and TRBJ1-4; the D segment cannot be called with confidence. The bases are TGCGCCAGCAGCTCGTTTGGGTTAAATGAAAAACTGTTTTTT. This translates into CASSSFGLNEKLFF.